This TCR beta chain was documented in a study of blood T cell repertoires in COVID-19. Study-wide context: Acute and convalescent COVID-19 specimens originated in the United States, Italy and Spain. T cells, B-cell-depleted T cells, or PBMCs supplied cDNA or gDNA.

Original data processing: The authors estimated nucleated cell counts from reference gene primer amplification. Method: immunoSEQ multiplex PCR; TCRdb's copy keeps in-frame clones and lacks some. V, J and clone size are those of that table, while D and trimming were read from the DNA. The sample lists 300,000 or so clones; 86% were seen once. The germline gives CDR1 LNHNV, CDR2 YYDKDF (reference sequence). CDR3 length equals 15 residues. Trimming pared 0 bases from V and 8 bases from J, leaving 13 bases between. The gene calls are TRBV15 and TRBJ1-4; TRBD1 is a possible D gene (5 bases). The source material was peripheral blood. This clonotype originated in a woman between 50 and 59 years old with acute or convalescent COVID-19. This CDR3 reads CATSRDGRAEEKLFF. The CDR3 DNA sequence: TGTGCCACCAGCAGAGATGGCAGGGCCGAAGAAAAACTGTTTTTT.